This T cell receptor beta chain appears in the sequencing data of a study of T-cell reconstitution after alpha-beta-depleted transplantation in children. Unique molecular identifiers were incorporated when the TCRbeta library was constructed. One entry per CDR3 protein results from TCRdb running MiXCR on the PCR reads. Of about 1,000,000 distinct CDR3 sequences listed, about 29% are singletons. The CDR3 is made up of 14 amino acids. Germline CDR1 GTSNPN, CDR2 SVGIG (reference sequence). Trimming took 8 bases from V and 4 from J; bases not matched to a gene: 11. The sequence derives from a boy less than two years old who had a stem cell transplant for SCID, so the T cells may come from the graft donor. The chain has TRBV30 and TRBJ2-1; 7 bases match TRBD2. The specimen was PBMCs, mostly from graft donor cells, collected 360 days after TCRalphabeta/CD19-depleted stem cell transplant. The CDR3 spells CARQEGGQYNEQFF. CDR3 nucleotide sequence: TGTGCCCGCCAGGAGGGAGGGCAATACAATGAGCAGTTCTTC.